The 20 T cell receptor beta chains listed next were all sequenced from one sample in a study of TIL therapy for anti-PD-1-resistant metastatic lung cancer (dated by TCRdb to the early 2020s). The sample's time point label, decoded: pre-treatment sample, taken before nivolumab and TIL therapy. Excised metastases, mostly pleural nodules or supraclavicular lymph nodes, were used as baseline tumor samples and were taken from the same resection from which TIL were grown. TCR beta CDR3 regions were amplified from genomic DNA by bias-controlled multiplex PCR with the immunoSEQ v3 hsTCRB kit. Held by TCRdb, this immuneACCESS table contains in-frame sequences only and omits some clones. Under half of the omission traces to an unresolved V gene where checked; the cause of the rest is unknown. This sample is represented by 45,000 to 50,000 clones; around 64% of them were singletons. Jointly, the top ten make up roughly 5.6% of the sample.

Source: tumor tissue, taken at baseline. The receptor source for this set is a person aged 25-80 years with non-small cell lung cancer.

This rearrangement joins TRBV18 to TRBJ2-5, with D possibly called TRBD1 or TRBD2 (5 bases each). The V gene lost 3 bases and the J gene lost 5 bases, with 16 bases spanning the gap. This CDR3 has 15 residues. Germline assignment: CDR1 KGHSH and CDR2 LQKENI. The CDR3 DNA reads TGTGCCAGCTCACCTTCCGGGACGGAGGACGAGACCCAGTACTTC. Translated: CASSPSGTEDETQYF.

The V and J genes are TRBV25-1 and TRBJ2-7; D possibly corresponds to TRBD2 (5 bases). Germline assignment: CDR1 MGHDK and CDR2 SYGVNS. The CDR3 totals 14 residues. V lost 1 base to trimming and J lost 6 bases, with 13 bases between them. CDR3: CASSESYPGSEQYF. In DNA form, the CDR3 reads TGTGCCAGCAGTGAATCCTACCCGGGGAGCGAGCAGTACTTC.

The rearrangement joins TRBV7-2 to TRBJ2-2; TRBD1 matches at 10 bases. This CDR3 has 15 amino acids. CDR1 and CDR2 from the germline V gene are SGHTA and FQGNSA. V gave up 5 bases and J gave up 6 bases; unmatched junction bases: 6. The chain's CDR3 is CASSADRGPSGELFF. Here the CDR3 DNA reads TGTGCCAGCAGCGCAGACAGGGGGCCATCCGGGGAGCTGTTTTTT.

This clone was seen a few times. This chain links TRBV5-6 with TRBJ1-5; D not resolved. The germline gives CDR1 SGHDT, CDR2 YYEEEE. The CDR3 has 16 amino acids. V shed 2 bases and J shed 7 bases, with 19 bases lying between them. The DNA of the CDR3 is TGTGCCAGCAGCTTCGGTGCCGGTCGGGGAGGGCAGCCCCAGCATTTT. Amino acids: CASSFGAGRGGQPQHF.

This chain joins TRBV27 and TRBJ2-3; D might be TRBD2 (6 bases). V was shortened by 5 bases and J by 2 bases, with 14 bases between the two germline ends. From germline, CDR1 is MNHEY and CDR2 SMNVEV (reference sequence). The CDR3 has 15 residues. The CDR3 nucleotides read TGTGCCAGCAGTGGGGCTAGCGCAAACACAGATACGCAGTATTTT. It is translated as CASSGASANTDTQYF.

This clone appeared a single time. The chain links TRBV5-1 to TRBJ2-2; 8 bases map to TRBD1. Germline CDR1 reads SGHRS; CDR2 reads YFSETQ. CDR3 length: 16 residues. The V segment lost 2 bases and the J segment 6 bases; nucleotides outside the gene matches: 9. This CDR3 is CASSFRAGGKSGELFF. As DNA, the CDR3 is TGCGCCAGCAGCTTCAGGGCAGGGGGCAAATCCGGGGAGCTGTTTTTT.

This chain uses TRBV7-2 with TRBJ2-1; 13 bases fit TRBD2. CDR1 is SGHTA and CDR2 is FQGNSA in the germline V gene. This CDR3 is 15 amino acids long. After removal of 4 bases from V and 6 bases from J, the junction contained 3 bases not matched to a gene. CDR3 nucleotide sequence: TGTGCCAGCAGCTCCGGACTAGCGGGGGTCAATGAGCAGTTCTTC. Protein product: CASSSGLAGVNEQFF.

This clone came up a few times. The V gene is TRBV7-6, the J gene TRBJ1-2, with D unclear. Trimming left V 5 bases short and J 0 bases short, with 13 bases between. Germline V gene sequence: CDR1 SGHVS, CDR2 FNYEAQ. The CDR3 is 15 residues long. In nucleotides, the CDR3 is TGTGCCAGCAGCCCTACGGACGGGGCTAACTATGGCTACACCTTC. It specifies CASSPTDGANYGYTF.

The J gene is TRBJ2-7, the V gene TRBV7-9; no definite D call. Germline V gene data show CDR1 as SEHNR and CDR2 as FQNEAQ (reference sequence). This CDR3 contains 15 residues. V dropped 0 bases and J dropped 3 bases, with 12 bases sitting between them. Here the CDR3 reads CASSLANAPNYEQYF. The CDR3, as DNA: TGTGCCAGCAGCTTAGCGAATGCCCCAAACTACGAGCAGTACTTC.

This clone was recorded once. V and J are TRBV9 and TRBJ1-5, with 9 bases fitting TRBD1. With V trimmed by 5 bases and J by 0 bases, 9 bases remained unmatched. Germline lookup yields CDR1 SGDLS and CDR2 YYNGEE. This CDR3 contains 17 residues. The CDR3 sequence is CASRVTGQGHSNQPQHF. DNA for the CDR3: TGTGCCAGCAGAGTTACGGGACAGGGCCATAGCAATCAGCCCCAGCATTTT.

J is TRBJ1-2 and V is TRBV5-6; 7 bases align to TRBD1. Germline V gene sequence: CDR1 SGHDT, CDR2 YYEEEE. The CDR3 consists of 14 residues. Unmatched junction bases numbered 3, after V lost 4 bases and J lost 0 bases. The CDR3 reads CASSRTGANYGYTF. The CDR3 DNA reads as TGTGCCAGCAGCCGGACAGGAGCTAACTATGGCTACACCTTC.

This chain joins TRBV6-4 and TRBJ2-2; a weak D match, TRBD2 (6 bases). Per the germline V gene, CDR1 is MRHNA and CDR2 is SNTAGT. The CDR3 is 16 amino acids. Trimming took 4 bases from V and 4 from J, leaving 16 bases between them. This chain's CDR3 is CASSVERAGSTGELFF. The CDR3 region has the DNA TGTGCCAGCAGTGTTGAGCGGGCCGGAAGCACCGGGGAGCTGTTTTTT.

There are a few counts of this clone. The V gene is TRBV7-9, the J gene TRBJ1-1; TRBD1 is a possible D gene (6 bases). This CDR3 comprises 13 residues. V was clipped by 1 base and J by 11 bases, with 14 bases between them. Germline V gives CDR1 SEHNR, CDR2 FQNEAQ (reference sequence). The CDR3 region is CASSLGQSRGAFF. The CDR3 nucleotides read TGTGCCAGCAGCTTAGGGCAGTCAAGGGGGGCTTTCTTT.

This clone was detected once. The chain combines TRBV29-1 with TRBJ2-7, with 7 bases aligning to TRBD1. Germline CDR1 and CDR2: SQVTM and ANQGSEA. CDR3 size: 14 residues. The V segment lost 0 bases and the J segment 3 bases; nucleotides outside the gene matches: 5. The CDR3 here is CSVEDRSGGYEQYF. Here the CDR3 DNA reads TGCAGCGTTGAAGATCGGTCAGGGGGCTACGAGCAGTACTTC.

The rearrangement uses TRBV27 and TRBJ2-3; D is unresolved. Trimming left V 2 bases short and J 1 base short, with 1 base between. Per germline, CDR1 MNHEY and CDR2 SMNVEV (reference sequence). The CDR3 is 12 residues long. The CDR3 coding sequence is TGTGCCAGCAGTTTAGGCACAGATACGCAGTATTTT. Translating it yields CASSLGTDTQYF.

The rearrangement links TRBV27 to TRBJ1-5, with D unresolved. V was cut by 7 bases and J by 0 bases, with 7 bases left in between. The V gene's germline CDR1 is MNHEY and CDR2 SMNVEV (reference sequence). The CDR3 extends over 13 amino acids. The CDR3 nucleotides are TGTGCCAGCATGGCGTATAGCAATCAGCCCCAGCATTTT. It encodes CASMAYSNQPQHF.

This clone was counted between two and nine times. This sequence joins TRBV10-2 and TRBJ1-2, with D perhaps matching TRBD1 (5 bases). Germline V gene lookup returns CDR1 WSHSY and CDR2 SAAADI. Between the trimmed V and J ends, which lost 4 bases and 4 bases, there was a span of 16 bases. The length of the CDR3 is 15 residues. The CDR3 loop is CASSADSFYGYGYTF. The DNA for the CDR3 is TGCGCCAGCAGTGCAGACAGCTTCTATGGCTATGGCTACACCTTC.

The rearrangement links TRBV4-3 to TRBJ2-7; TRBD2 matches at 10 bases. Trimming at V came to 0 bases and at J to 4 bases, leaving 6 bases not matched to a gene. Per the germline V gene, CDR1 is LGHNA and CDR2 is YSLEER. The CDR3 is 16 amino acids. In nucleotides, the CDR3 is TGCGCCAGCAGCCAAGAGGTCAGCGGGGGGGATTACGAGCAGTACTTC. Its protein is CASSQEVSGGDYEQYF.

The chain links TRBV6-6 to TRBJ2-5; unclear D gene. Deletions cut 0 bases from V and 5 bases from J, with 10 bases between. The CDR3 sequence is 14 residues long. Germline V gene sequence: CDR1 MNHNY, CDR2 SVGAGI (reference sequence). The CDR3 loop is CASSYSEAGETQYF. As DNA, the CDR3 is TGTGCCAGCAGTTACTCAGAGGCTGGGGAGACCCAGTACTTC.

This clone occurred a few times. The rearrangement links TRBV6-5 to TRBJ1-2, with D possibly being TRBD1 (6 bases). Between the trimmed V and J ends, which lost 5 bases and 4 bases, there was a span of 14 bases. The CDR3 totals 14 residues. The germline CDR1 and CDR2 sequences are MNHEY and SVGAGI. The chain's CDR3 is CASSPTGPFYGYTF. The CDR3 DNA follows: TGTGCCAGCAGTCCGACAGGTCCTTTCTATGGCTACACCTTC.